The 16 T cell receptor beta chains below come from one sample, sequenced in a study of blood T cells in healthy people across ages. Using a J-beta primer mix together with a sample-barcoded 5' primer, a second PCR was run for roughly 6 to 12 cycles. TCRdb passed the 5' RACE reads through MiXCR, listing each CDR3 protein once. The sample has 600,000 to 800,000 distinct CDR3 sequences, over 40% seen once. Sequencing was carried out using blood. These receptors originate from a woman of 80 years or more in good health.

This clonotype was seen only a few times. The rearrangement uses TRBV2 and TRBJ2-7, with 8 bases that match TRBD1. The CDR3 is 14 residues long. Germline V gives CDR1 SNHLY, CDR2 FYNNEI. The trim removed 2 bases at V and 6 bases at J, leaving 6 bases unmatched. This CDR3 reads CASSERTGYSEQYF. The CDR3 bases are TGTGCCAGCAGTGAACGGACAGGGTACTCCGAGCAGTACTTC.

This clonotype occurred many times. This chain uses TRBV10-3 with TRBJ2-7; tentatively, D is TRBD2 (5 bases). The CDR3 sequence is 12 residues long. Germline V CDR1 and CDR2: ENHRY, SYGVKD. With 4 bases removed from V and 3 bases from J, the gap between germline ends came to 7 bases. CDR3 sequence (DNA): TGTGCCATCAGTGCGGGGAGCTACGAGCAGTACTTC. Translated, it gives CAISAGSYEQYF.

J is TRBJ1-2 and V is TRBV12-3 or TRBV12-4; D perhaps matches TRBD1 (5 bases). CDR3 length: 14 amino acids. V lost 8 bases to trimming and J lost 5 bases, with 18 bases between them. This CDR3 is CASRRGGSSYGYTF. The CDR3 nucleotides are TGTGCCAGCCGACGTGGGGGGAGTTCGTATGGCTACACCTTC.

The V call is TRBV7-2, the J call TRBJ1-2; D is unclear. Germline CDR1 SGHTA, CDR2 FQGNSA. The CDR3 covers 15 residues. Trimming left V 1 base short and J 4 bases short, with 13 bases between. CDR3: CASSLGAGSSYGYTF. The CDR3 bases are TGTGCCAGCAGCTTAGGTGCGGGGTCTAGCTATGGCTACACCTTC. The variable domain in full, completed from reference TRBV7-2 and TRBJ1-2, reads GAGVSQSPSNKVTEKGKDVELRCDPISGHTALYWYRQSLGQGLEFLIYFQGNSAPDKSGLPSDRFSAERTGGSVSTLTIQRTQQEDSAVYLCASSLGAGSSYGYTFGSGTRLTVV.

This clonotype has more than one count but fewer than ten. A much larger clone is a single base away; this may be a read error. V is TRBV6-5 and J is TRBJ2-1; TRBD2 agrees at 8 bases. The CDR3 runs to 13 residues. Germline V lookup: CDR1 MNHEY, CDR2 SVGAGI. J lost 7 bases, V lost 10 bases, and 9 bases had no gene match. The CDR3 protein is CATGRAGVNEQFF. The CDR3 DNA follows: TGTGCCACCGGACGAGCGGGAGTGAATGAGCAGTTCTTC.

Of note for this clonotype: A read error may explain this, as a much larger clone is one base away. J is TRBJ2-1 and V is TRBV5-1; 7 bases fit TRBD1. V lost 4 bases to trimming and J lost 7 bases; unmatched junction nucleotides: 8. Germline CDR1 SGHRS, CDR2 YFSETQ. This CDR3 is 14 amino acids long. The CDR3 coding sequence is TGCGCCAGCAGCCCCGGACAGGTTTGGAATGAGCAGTTCTTC. Its translation is CASSPGQVWNEQFF.

As for this clonotype: It may be a read error: a sequence one base away is much more abundant. The chain employs TRBV24-1 and TRBJ2-3; D could derive from TRBD1 or TRBD2 (5 bases each). V was cut by 4 bases and J by 2 bases, with 12 bases left in between. CDR3 length equals 15 residues. Germline-derived CDR1 and CDR2 are KGHDR and SFDVKD. The CDR3 coding sequence is TGTGCCACCAGTGACGCCGGGACCTACACAGATACGCAGTATTTT. This encodes CATSDAGTYTDTQYF.

The chain couples TRBV27 to TRBJ2-1; a possible D gene is TRBD1 (6 bases). The J call could be wrong; TRBJ2-7 is a better fit for the DNA end. Germline CDR1 is MNHEY and CDR2 is SMNVEV (reference sequence). The CDR3 length is 15 residues. CDR3 nucleotide sequence: TGTGCCAGCAGTTCAGGGGCAGTACCCTACAATGAGCAGTACTTC. Its protein product is CASSSGAVPYNEQYF.

In this sample, this clonotype turned up many times. The rearrangement uses TRBV7-2 and TRBJ2-7, with 7 bases fitting TRBD2. The V segment lost 3 bases and the J segment 4 bases; nucleotides outside the gene matches: 0. The CDR3 loop spans 12 amino acids. Germline V gene data show CDR1 as SGHTA and CDR2 as FQGNSA. CDR3 sequence (DNA): TGTGCCAGCAGCTTCGGGAGGTACGAGCAGTACTTC. Translated, it gives CASSFGRYEQYF.

CDR3 amino acids: CSDGGLADNEQFF. CDR3 DNA sequence: TGCAGCGACGGAGGACTAGCGGACAATGAGCAGTTCTTC. This rearrangement joins TRBV29-1 to TRBJ2-1; 10 nucleotides align to TRBD2. The V gene end was trimmed by 7 bases and the J gene end by 5 bases; junction bases not matched to a gene: 5. In germline, CDR1 is SQVTM, CDR2 ANQGSEA. This CDR3 has 13 amino acids.

The V gene is TRBV11-2, the J gene TRBJ2-7; 12 bases match TRBD2. CDR1 and CDR2 from the germline V gene are SGHAT and FQNNGV. This CDR3 has 21 amino acids. The V gene end was trimmed by 0 bases and the J gene end by 0 bases; junction bases not matched to a gene: 15. In DNA, the CDR3 is TGTGCCAGCAGCTTAGAACCCCTAAAAACCGGACTAGCGGGACCCTCCTACGAGCAGTACTTC. This encodes CASSLEPLKTGLAGPSYEQYF.

Concerning this clonotype itself: Being one base from a much bigger clone, this may be a read error. The chain uses TRBV20-1 and TRBJ2-1, with 10 bases lining up with TRBD2. CDR3 length equals 15 residues. Trimming cost V 5 bases and J 2 bases; bases outside gene matches: 6. Germline CDR1 DFQATT, CDR2 SNEGSKA (reference sequence). CDR3 amino acids: CSAGPSGGPYNEQFF. CDR3 DNA sequence: TGCAGTGCTGGTCCTAGCGGGGGCCCCTACAATGAGCAGTTCTTC.

This chain connects TRBV5-1 to TRBJ1-1; D uncertain. Germline V lookup: CDR1 SGHRS, CDR2 YFSETQ. The CDR3 has 15 residues. V shed 0 bases and J shed 4 bases, with 13 bases lying between them. The CDR3 nucleotides read TGCGCCAGCAGCTTGGTTGAGGGAGAGGGCACTGAAGCTTTCTTT. Translating it yields CASSLVEGEGTEAFF.

The sample holds many counts of this clonotype. This sequence joins TRBV6-6 and TRBJ1-2; D uncertain. Germline loops: CDR1 MNHNY, CDR2 SVGAGI (reference sequence). V was shortened by 1 base and J by 7 bases, with 19 bases between the two germline ends. The CDR3 length is 16 residues. CDR3 DNA sequence: TGTGCCAGCAGTTACTTTGGCAAGGAGGGTCCAGCTGGCTACACCTTC. Protein: CASSYFGKEGPAGYTF.

The chain is built from TRBV12-3 or TRBV12-4 and TRBJ2-1; TRBD2 is a possible D gene (6 bases). Trimming removed 7 bases at V and 1 base at J, with 17 bases between. This CDR3 has 16 residues. The CDR3 bases are TGTGCCAGCAACCCATCTCTTCGGGGGTCCTACAATGAGCAGTTCTTC. It encodes CASNPSLRGSYNEQFF.

Of note for this clonotype: A read error is possible here, since a much larger clone lies one base away. CDR3 coding DNA: TGTGCCATCAGTGCAGAGCGTGAGGCCCAGTACTTC. Translated, it gives CAISAEREAQYF. The chain uses TRBV10-3 and TRBJ2-5; D remains unclear. The CDR3 is 12 amino acids. V gave up 4 bases and J gave up 9 bases, with 12 bases separating them. CDR1 is ENHRY and CDR2 is SYGVKD in the germline V gene.